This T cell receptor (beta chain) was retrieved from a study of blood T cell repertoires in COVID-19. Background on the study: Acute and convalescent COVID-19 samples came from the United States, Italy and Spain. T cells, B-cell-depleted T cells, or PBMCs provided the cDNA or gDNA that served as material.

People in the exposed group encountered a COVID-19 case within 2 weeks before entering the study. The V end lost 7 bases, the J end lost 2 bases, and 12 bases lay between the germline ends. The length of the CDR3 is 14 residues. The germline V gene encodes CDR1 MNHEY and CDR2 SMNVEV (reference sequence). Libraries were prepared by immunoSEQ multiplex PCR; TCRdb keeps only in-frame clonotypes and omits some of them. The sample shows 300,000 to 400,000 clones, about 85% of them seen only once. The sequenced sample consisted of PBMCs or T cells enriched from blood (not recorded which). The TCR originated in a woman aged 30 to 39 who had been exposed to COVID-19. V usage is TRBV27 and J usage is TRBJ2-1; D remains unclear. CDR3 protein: CASTYSTAYNEQFF. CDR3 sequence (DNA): TGTGCCAGCACCTATTCTACAGCCTACAATGAGCAGTTCTTC.